This TCR beta chain stems from a study of monozygotic twins with inflammatory bowel disease. Study-wide points: IBD patients, compared with healthy twins, shared fewer clonotypes with others (especially with disease activity). The co-twins with IBD showed lower TCRbeta diversity (inverse Simpson) than their healthy siblings.

Researchers put TCRalpha and TCRbeta cDNA through two nested PCRs lasting approximately 16 and 9 cycles. TCRdb reanalyzed the 5' RACE reads, giving one entry per CDR3 protein sequence and no DNA. The sample has nearly 450,000 distinct CDR3 sequences; the top ten hold about 2.3%. Concerning this clonotype itself: The target antigen is unknown.

The sequence derives from a human donor with ulcerative colitis or Crohn's disease, or a healthy co-twin of an affected twin (not recorded which). Material: blood.

The CDR3 sequence: CASSTGLITEAFF. This chain connects TRBV9 to TRBJ1-1; the D call of TRBD1 rests on TCRdb alone, since no DNA is present to check it. The CDR3 contains 13 residues. Germline values: CDR1 SGDLS, CDR2 YYNGEE.